Presented here are 19 T cell receptor beta chains from one specimen sequenced in a study of shared clonotypes between healthy human individuals. The table came from immunoSEQ multiplex PCR; TCRdb's copy has only in-frame clones and leaves some out. This repertoire shows over 300,000 clones, roughly 87% found once; its top ten account for 15% to 20%. The sequencing sample was made of memory CD8+ T cells sorted from blood. This sample's subset: CD45RO+ cells pooled with CCR7-negative TemRA cells. The receptors derive from a man aged 18-30 years in good health.

V gene TRBV11-2 combines with J gene TRBJ1-2, with 8 nucleotides matching TRBD1. V trimming: 4 bases; J trimming: 6 bases; junction bases outside the gene matches: 13. Germline V CDR1 and CDR2: SGHAT, FQNNGV. CDR3 length equals 16 residues. The CDR3 DNA sequence: TGTGCCAGCAGCTCTAAATTCCGACAGGGGTGGAATGGCTACACCTTC. It specifies CASSSKFRQGWNGYTF.

The chain uses TRBV11-2 and TRBJ2-7; unclear D gene. This CDR3 has 15 amino acids. From germline, CDR1 is SGHAT and CDR2 FQNNGV. V was clipped by 0 bases and J by 1 base, with 10 bases between them. This CDR3 reads CASSLDRVRSYEQYF. Written as DNA, the CDR3 is TGTGCCAGCAGCTTAGATAGAGTCAGATCCTACGAGCAGTACTTC. The full variable domain, completed using reference TRBV11-2 and TRBJ2-7, is EAGVAQSPRYKIIEKRQSVAFWCNPISGHATLYWYQQILGQGPKLLIQFQNNGVVDDSQLPKDRFSAERLKGVDSTLKIQPAKLEDSAVYLCASSLDRVRSYEQYFGPGTRLTVT.

The J gene is TRBJ2-7, the V gene TRBV4-1; 11 bases line up with TRBD1. The CDR3 contains 16 residues. CDR1 is MGHRA and CDR2 is YSYEKL in the germline V gene. The V segment lost 0 bases and the J segment 3 bases; nucleotides outside the gene matches: 4. Here the CDR3 DNA reads TGCGCCAGCAGCCAAGACGGGACAGGGGGATACTACGAGCAGTACTTC. Residues: CASSQDGTGGYYEQYF.

The DNA of the CDR3 is TGTGCCAGCAGTGATTCCCTGGATGGTAGCGGGAGGCTTTACGAGCAGTACTTC. This encodes CASSDSLDGSGRLYEQYF. V usage is TRBV2 and J usage is TRBJ2-7, with TRBD2 matching over 10 bases. J was trimmed by 4 bases and V by 3 bases; bases with no gene match: 15. CDR1 is SNHLY, CDR2 FYNNEI, per germline. This CDR3 region has 18 residues.

The rearrangement joins TRBV11-2 to TRBJ1-1; 12 bases are a match to TRBD1. J lost 4 bases, V lost 5 bases, and 8 bases had no gene match. Germline-derived CDR1 and CDR2 are SGHAT and FQNNGV. CDR3 size: 16 residues. This chain's CDR3 is CASSRVKGQGATEAFF. As DNA, the CDR3 is TGTGCCAGCAGCCGTGTGAAGGGACAGGGGGCCACTGAAGCTTTCTTT. Based on the CDR3 plus reference TRBV11-2 and TRBJ1-1, the full variable domain is EAGVAQSPRYKIIEKRQSVAFWCNPISGHATLYWYQQILGQGPKLLIQFQNNGVVDDSQLPKDRFSAERLKGVDSTLKIQPAKLEDSAVYLCASSRVKGQGATEAFFGQGTRLTVV.

In its sample, this clone was seen once. The chain carries TRBV2 and TRBJ1-2; TRBD1 might be the D (6 bases). Germline V gene lookup returns CDR1 SNHLY and CDR2 FYNNEI. Trimming stripped 8 bases from V and 4 bases from J, with 14 bases between. This CDR3 has 13 amino acids. CDR3 loop: CASAEGELYGYTF. CDR3 coding DNA: TGTGCCAGCGCAGAGGGGGAGCTCTATGGCTACACCTTC.

This chain uses TRBV13 with TRBJ1-4; D gene ambiguous. The CDR3 runs 13 residues. Trimming cost V 1 base and J 8 bases, with 8 bases left between them. Germline CDR1 is PRHDT and CDR2 is FYEKMQ (reference sequence). The CDR3 here is CASSLDTREKLFF. Here the CDR3 DNA reads TGTGCCAGCAGCTTAGATACCCGCGAAAAACTGTTTTTT.

This clone was counted only a few times. The V and J genes are TRBV7-9 and TRBJ2-5; D is possibly TRBD2 (5 bases). The V gene's germline CDR1 is SEHNR and CDR2 FQNEAQ (reference sequence). Deletions cut 3 bases from V and 5 bases from J, with 10 bases between. The CDR3 totals 13 residues. This CDR3 reads CASSFGESETQYF. Written as DNA, the CDR3 is TGTGCCAGCAGCTTCGGGGAGTCGGAGACCCAGTACTTC.

The sample holds many counts of this clone. The chain recombines TRBV15 with TRBJ2-3, with a tentative D call TRBD1 (6 bases). Germline values: CDR1 LNHNV, CDR2 YYDKDF (reference sequence). The CDR3 totals 15 residues. Trimming took 3 bases from V and 4 from J, leaving 14 bases between them. CDR3 DNA: TGTGCCACCAGCAGCCCATTGGGGGCGTCAGATACGCAGTATTTT. Protein product: CATSSPLGASDTQYF.

This rearrangement joins TRBV4-3 to TRBJ2-1; D call uncertain. Trimming pared 0 bases from V and 7 bases from J, leaving 10 bases between. The germline V gene encodes CDR1 LGHNA and CDR2 YSLEER. The CDR3 consists of 14 residues. The CDR3 spells CASSQDRVGNEQFF. The CDR3 bases are TGCGCCAGCAGCCAAGATAGGGTAGGGAATGAGCAGTTCTTC.

The chain carries TRBV2 and TRBJ2-3; D ambiguous. Germline V gene data show CDR1 as SNHLY and CDR2 as FYNNEI. CDR3 size: 13 residues. V was trimmed by 7 bases and J by 2 bases, leaving 10 bases between them. DNA for the CDR3: TGTGCCAGCACCCCCGACTTCACAGATACGCAGTATTTT. Protein: CASTPDFTDTQYF.

The V and J genes are TRBV5-1 and TRBJ1-1, with D uncertain. V was pared by 0 bases and J by 0 bases, with 15 bases between. CDR3 length: 17 residues. Germline V lookup: CDR1 SGHRS, CDR2 YFSETQ. This CDR3 is CASSLAVFPDLNTEAFF. CDR3 DNA: TGCGCCAGCAGCTTGGCCGTTTTCCCCGATCTGAACACTGAAGCTTTCTTT.

The chain employs TRBV9 and TRBJ2-5; D remains unclear. The CDR3 runs 13 residues. Germline V gives CDR1 SGDLS, CDR2 YYNGEE. Between the trimmed V and J ends, which lost 3 bases and 4 bases, there was a span of 10 bases. DNA of the CDR3: TGTGCCAGCAGCGACCCCCAGAGAGAGACCCAGTACTTC. It yields the protein CASSDPQRETQYF.

About this clone: Other DNA sequences of this sample code for an identical CDR3. The genes are TRBV27 and TRBJ1-1; D uncertain. Per the germline V gene, CDR1 is MNHEY and CDR2 is SMNVEV (reference sequence). This CDR3 region has 13 residues. Trimming shortened V by 3 bases and J by 0 bases, and 5 bases separated the two germline ends. CDR3 loop: CASSFTMNTEAFF. The CDR3 DNA is TGTGCCAGCAGTTTCACAATGAACACTGAAGCTTTCTTT.

This chain links TRBV28 with TRBJ2-7; D gene unclear. From germline, CDR1 is MDHEN and CDR2 SYDVKM. This CDR3 spans 14 amino acids. Deletions cut 5 bases from V and 0 bases from J, with 11 bases between. The CDR3 loop is CASSVTGSSYEQYF. The CDR3 DNA sequence: TGTGCCAGCAGTGTGACGGGCAGCTCCTACGAGCAGTACTTC.

This clone was counted a few times. In DNA form, the CDR3 reads TGCGCCAGCAGCCAAAGGTCCAGGGGAGAGCAGTTCTTC. Protein sequence: CASSQRSRGEQFF. The genes are TRBV4-3 and TRBJ2-1; TRBD1 is a possible D gene (6 bases). Germline V gives CDR1 LGHNA, CDR2 YSLEER. V lost 2 bases, J lost 10 bases, and 12 bases lay in between. The CDR3 is 13 amino acids.

This chain links TRBV25-1 with TRBJ1-6; no firm D call. From germline, CDR1 is MGHDK and CDR2 SYGVNS. V lost 4 bases and J lost 8, with 9 bases in between. The CDR3 runs 13 residues. This CDR3 is CASSVFFYSPLHF. CDR3 sequence (DNA): TGTGCCAGCAGTGTTTTTTTTTATTCACCCCTCCACTTT.

J is TRBJ2-7 and V is TRBV6-5; a possible D gene is TRBD2 (5 bases). This CDR3 contains 15 residues. V lost 2 bases, J lost 1 base, and 12 bases lay in between. CDR1 and CDR2 (germline): MNHEY, SVGAGI. In DNA, the CDR3 is TGTGCCAGCAGTTACGGGGAGAACCCATCCTACGAGCAGTACTTC. Residues: CASSYGENPSYEQYF.

In its sample, this clone was seen once. V gene TRBV14 combines with J gene TRBJ1-2, with D perhaps matching TRBD1 (6 bases). CDR3 length: 16 amino acids. CDR1 and CDR2 (germline): SGHDN, FVKESK. V shed 1 base and J shed 4 bases, with 16 bases lying between them. CDR3 amino acids: CASSQVATGDLYGYTF. CDR3 nucleotide sequence: TGTGCCAGCAGCCAAGTAGCGACAGGTGACCTCTATGGCTACACCTTC. Together with reference TRBV14 and TRBJ1-2, the CDR3 gives the full variable domain: EAGVTQFPSHSVIEKGQTVTLRCDPISGHDNLYWYRRVMGKEIKFLLHFVKESKQDESGMPNNRFLAERTGGTYSTLKVQPAELEDSGVYFCASSQVATGDLYGYTFGSGTRLTVV.